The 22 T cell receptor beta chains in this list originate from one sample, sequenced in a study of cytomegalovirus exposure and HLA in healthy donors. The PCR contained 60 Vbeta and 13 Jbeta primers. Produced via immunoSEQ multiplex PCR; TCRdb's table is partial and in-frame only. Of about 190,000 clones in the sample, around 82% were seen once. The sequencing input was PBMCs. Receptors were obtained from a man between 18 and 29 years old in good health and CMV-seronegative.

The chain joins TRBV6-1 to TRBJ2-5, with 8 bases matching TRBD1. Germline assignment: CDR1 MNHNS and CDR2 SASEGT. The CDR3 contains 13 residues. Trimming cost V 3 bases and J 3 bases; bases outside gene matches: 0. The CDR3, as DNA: TGTGCCAGCAGTGAGGGACAGGAAGAGACCCAGTACTTC. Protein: CASSEGQEETQYF.

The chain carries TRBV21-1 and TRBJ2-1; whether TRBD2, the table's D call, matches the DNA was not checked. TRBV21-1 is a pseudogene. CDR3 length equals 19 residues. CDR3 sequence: CASSASRDTETSSYNEQFF. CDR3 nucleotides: TGTGCCAGCAGCGCATCCCGGGATACCGAGACGAGCTCCTACAATGAGCAGTTCTTC.

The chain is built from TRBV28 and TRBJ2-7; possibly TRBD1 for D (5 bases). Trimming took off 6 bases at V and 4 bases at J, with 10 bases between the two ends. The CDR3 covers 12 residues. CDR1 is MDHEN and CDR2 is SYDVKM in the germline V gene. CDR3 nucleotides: TGTGCCAGCAGCGAGACAGTTTACGAGCAGTACTTC. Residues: CASSETVYEQYF. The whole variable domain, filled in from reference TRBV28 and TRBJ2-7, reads DVKVTQSSRYLVKRTGEKVFLECVQDMDHENMFWYRQDPGLGLRLIYFSYDVKMKEKGDIPEGYSVSREKKERFSLILESASTNQTSMYLCASSETVYEQYFGPGTRLTVT.

The CDR3, as DNA: TGCGCCAGCAGCAACTATCCCCGGGAGGAACCCTACGAGCAGTACTTC. Amino acids: CASSNYPREEPYEQYF. The chain recombines TRBV10-1 with TRBJ2-7, with 7 bases that match TRBD2. Germline CDR1 is WNHNN and CDR2 is SYGVQD (reference sequence). V was pared by 6 bases and J by 2 bases, with 13 bases of the junction left unmatched. CDR3 size: 16 residues.

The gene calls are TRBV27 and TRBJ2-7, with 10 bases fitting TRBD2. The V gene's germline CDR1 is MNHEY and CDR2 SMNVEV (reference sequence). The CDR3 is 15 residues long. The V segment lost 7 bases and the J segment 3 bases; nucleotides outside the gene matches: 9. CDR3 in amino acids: CASNLSGRPYYEQYF. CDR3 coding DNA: TGTGCCAGCAACCTTAGCGGGAGGCCCTACTACGAGCAGTACTTC.

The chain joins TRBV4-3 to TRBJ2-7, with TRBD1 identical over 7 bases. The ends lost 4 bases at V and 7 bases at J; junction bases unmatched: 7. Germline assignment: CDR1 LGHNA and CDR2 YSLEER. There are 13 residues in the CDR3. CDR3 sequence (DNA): TGCGCCAGCAGCCTAGACAGGGTGGGAGAGCAGTACTTC. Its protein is CASSLDRVGEQYF.

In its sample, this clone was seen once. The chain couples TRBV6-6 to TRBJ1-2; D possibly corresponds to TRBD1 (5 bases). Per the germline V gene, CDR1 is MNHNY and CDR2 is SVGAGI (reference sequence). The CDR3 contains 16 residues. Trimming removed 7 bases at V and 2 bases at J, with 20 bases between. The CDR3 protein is CASIPGGGRGNYGYTF. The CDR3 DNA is TGTGCCAGCATCCCCGGGGGGGGACGGGGAAACTATGGCTACACCTTC.

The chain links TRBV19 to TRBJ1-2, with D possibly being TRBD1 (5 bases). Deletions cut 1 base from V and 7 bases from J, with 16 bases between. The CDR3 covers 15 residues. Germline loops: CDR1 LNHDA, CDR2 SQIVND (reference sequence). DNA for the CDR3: TGTGCCAGTAGTATAGTGGCGGACAACGCTGGTGGCTACACCTTC. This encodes CASSIVADNAGGYTF. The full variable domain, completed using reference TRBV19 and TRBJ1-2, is DGGITQSPKYLFRKEGQNVTLSCEQNLNHDAMYWYRQDPGQGLRLIYYSQIVNDFQKGDIAEGYSVSREKKESFPLTVTSAQKNPTAFYLCASSIVADNAGGYTFGSGTRLTVV.

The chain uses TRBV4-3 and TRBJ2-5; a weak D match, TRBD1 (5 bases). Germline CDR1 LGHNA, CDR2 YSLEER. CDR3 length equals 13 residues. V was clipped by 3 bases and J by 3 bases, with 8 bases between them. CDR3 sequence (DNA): TGCGCCAGCAGCCACGGCAGGGAAGAGACCCAGTACTTC. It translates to CASSHGREETQYF.

DNA of the CDR3: TGTGCCAGCAGCTCGCGGACTAGCGGGAGAAGGTCTTCCTACGAGCAGTACTTC. Amino acids: CASSSRTSGRRSSYEQYF. V is TRBV13 and J is TRBJ2-7; 13 nucleotides match TRBD2. The V gene end was trimmed by 4 bases and the J gene end by 1 base; junction bases not matched to a gene: 10. The CDR3 is made up of 18 amino acids. Germline CDR1 and CDR2: PRHDT and FYEKMQ (reference sequence).

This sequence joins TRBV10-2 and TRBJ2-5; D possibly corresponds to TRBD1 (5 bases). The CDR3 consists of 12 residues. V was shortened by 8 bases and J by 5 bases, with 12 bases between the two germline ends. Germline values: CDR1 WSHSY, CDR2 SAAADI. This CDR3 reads CASGPGRETQYF. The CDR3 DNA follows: TGCGCCAGCGGGCCAGGGCGGGAGACCCAGTACTTC.

CDR3 region: CASSMAGETQYF. As DNA, the CDR3 is TGTGCCAGTAGTATGGCGGGAGAGACCCAGTACTTC. V usage is TRBV19 and J usage is TRBJ2-5; maybe TRBD2 (5 bases). Germline CDR1 is LNHDA and CDR2 is SQIVND (reference sequence). The CDR3 is made up of 12 amino acids. Trimming shortened V by 3 bases and J by 4 bases, and 6 bases separated the two germline ends.

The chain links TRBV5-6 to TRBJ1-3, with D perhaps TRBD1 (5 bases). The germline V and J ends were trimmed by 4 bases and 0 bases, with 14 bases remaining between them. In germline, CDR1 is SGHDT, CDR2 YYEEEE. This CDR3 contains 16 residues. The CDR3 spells CASSEVTGSSGNTIYF. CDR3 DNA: TGTGCCAGCAGCGAGGTAACAGGTTCCTCTGGAAACACCATATATTTT.

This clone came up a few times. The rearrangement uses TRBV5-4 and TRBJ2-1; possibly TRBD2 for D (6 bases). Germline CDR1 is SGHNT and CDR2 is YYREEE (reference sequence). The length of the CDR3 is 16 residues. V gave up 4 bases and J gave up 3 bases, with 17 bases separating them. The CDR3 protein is CASSPFGSGDYNEQFF. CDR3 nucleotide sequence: TGTGCCAGCAGCCCTTTTGGTAGCGGTGACTACAATGAGCAGTTCTTC.

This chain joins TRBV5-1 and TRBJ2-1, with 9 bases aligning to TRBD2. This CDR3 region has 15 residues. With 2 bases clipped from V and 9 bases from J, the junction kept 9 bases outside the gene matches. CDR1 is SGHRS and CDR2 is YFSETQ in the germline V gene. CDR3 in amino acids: CASSFVGGREGEQFF. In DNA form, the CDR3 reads TGCGCCAGCAGCTTTGTCGGCGGGCGGGAGGGTGAGCAGTTCTTC. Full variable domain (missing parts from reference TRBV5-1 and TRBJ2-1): KAGVTQTPRYLIKTRGQQVTLSCSPISGHRSVSWYQQTPGQGLQFLFEYFSETQRNKGNFPGRFSGRQFSNSRSEMNVSTLELGDSALYLCASSFVGGREGEQFFGPGTRLTVL.

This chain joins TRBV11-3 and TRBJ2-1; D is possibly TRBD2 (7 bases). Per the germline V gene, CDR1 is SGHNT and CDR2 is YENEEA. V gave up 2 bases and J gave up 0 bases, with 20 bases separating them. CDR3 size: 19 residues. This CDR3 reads CASSLQGGGLDNSYNEQFF. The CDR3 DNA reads TGTGCCAGCAGCTTACAAGGGGGGGGGCTAGACAACTCCTACAATGAGCAGTTCTTC.

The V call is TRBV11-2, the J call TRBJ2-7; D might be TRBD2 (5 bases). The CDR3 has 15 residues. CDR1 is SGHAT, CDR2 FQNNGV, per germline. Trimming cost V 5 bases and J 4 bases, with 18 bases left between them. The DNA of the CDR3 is TGTGCCAGCAGCCTATCGGAGGCTCGGGGATACGAGCAGTACTTC. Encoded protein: CASSLSEARGYEQYF.

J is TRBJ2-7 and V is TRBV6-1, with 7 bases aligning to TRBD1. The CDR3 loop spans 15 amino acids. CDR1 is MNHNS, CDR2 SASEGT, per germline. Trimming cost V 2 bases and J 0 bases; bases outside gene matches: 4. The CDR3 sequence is CASSEPGDSSYEQYF. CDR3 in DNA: TGTGCCAGCAGTGAACCAGGGGACAGCTCCTACGAGCAGTACTTC.

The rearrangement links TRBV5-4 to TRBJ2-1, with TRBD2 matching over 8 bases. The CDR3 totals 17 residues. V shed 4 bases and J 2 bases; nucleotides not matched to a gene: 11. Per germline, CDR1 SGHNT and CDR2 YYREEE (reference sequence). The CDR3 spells CASSRWVGGAPYNEQFF. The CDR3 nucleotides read TGTGCCAGCAGCCGATGGGTCGGGGGGGCCCCCTACAATGAGCAGTTCTTC.

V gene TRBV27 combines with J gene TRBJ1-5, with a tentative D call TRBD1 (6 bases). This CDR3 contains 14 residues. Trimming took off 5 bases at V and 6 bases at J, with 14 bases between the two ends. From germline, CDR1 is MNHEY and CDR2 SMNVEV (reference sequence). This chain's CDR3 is CASSKQGSGQPQHF. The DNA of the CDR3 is TGTGCCAGCAGTAAACAGGGATCGGGTCAGCCCCAGCATTTT.

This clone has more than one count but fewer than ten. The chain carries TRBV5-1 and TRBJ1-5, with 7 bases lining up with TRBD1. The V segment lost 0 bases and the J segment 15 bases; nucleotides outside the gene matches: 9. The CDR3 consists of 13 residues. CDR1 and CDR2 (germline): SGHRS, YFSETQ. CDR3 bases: TGCGCCAGCAGCTTGGAGGGACAGCCCTTTCTGCATTTT. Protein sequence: CASSLEGQPFLHF. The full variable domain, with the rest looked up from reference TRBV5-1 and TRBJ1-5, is KAGVTQTPRYLIKTRGQQVTLSCSPISGHRSVSWYQQTPGQGLQFLFEYFSETQRNKGNFPGRFSGRQFSNSRSEMNVSTLELGDSALYLCASSLEGQPFLHFGDGTRLSIL.

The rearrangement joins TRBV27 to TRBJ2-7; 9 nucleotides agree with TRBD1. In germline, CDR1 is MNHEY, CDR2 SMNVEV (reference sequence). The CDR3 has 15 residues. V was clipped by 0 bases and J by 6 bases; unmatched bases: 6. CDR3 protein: CASSLSGTGTREQYF. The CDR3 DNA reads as TGTGCCAGCAGTTTATCCGGGACAGGGACCCGCGAGCAGTACTTC.